The TCR beta chain under discussion was sequenced for a study of neoadjuvant anti-PD-1 for oral cavity cancer. Study as a whole: Non-progressing patients received a fourth nivolumab dose near day 43, then surgery on days 50-56. Findings of the study overall: Non-responders to neoadjuvant nivolumab had significantly more clonal PBMC T cells than responders. With a few patients per group, TCR findings need larger cohorts.

A note on this clone: Antigen specificity is unknown.

Most PBMC samples had approximately 500 ng input DNA in six replicates. TCRdb's table, derived via immunoSEQ multiplex PCR, lists solely in-frame clones and lacks some. The sample holds about 68,000 clones, roughly 81% seen once. Time point here: after neoadjuvant nivolumab, at surgical resection. The CDR3 spans 15 residues. The germline V gene encodes CDR1 LNHNV and CDR2 YYDKDF (reference sequence). V was pared by 0 bases and J by 0 bases, with 9 bases between. This TCR was recovered from a person aged 35-80 years with oral cavity squamous cell carcinoma. This specimen consisted of PBMCs, obtained after nivolumab (anti-PD-1) treatment. The chain recombines TRBV15 with TRBJ2-7; a possible D gene is TRBD1 (6 bases). The CDR3 region has the DNA TGTGCCACCAGCAGAGATCCAGGGGACTCCTACGAGCAGTACTTC. It specifies CATSRDPGDSYEQYF.